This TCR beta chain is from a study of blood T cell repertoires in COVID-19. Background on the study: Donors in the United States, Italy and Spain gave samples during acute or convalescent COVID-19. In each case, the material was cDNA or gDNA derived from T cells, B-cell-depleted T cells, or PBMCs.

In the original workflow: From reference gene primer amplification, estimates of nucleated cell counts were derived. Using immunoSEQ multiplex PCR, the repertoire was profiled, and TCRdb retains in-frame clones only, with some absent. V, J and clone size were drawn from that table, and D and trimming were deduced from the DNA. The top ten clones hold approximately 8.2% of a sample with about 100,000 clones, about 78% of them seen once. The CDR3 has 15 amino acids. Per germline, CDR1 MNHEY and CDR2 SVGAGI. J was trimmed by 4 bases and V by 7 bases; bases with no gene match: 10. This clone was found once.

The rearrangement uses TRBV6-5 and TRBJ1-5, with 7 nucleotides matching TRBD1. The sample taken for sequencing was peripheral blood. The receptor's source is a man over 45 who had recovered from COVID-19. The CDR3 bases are TGTGCCAGCACAATAGACAGGGTTGGGAATCAGCCCCAGCATTTT. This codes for CASTIDRVGNQPQHF.